What follows are 9 T cell receptor beta chains derived from one specimen sequenced in a study of blood T cell repertoires in COVID-19. The table came from immunoSEQ multiplex PCR; TCRdb's copy has only in-frame clones and leaves some out. The data show fewer than 200,000 clones, roughly four fifths seen once. The specimen sequenced was peripheral blood. These receptors were obtained from a woman in her sixties or seventies with COVID-19, enrolled during active disease.

CDR3 bases: TGTGCCAGCAGCCCGGGGACTAGCGTCTACACCGGGGAGCTGTTTTTT. This encodes CASSPGTSVYTGELFF. The rearrangement joins TRBV7-2 to TRBJ2-2; the match to TRBD2 covers 10 bases. The CDR3 loop spans 16 amino acids. J gave up 3 bases and V 5 bases, and 6 bases lay outside the gene matches. The germline V gene encodes CDR1 SGHTA and CDR2 FQGNSA.

This clone was seen more than once but under ten times. This chain uses TRBV5-1 with TRBJ2-2, with D tentatively TRBD1 (6 bases). Trimming removed 4 bases from V and 5 bases from J, with 9 bases in between. Germline-derived CDR1 and CDR2 are SGHRS and YFSETQ. This CDR3 contains 13 residues. The CDR3 region is CASSVQGTGELFF. The CDR3, as DNA: TGCGCCAGCAGCGTACAGGGAACCGGGGAGCTGTTTTTT.

V gene TRBV11-2 combines with J gene TRBJ1-5; D possibly corresponds to TRBD1 (5 bases). This CDR3 has 14 amino acids. Germline V lookup: CDR1 SGHAT, CDR2 FQNNGV. V was trimmed by 1 base and J by 5 bases, leaving 9 bases between them. The chain's CDR3 is CASSLVGADQPQHF. CDR3 DNA sequence: TGTGCCAGCAGCTTAGTTGGGGCAGATCAGCCCCAGCATTTT.

This sequence joins TRBV6-2 or TRBV6-3 and TRBJ2-3, with 7 bases fitting TRBD2. This CDR3 is 13 amino acids long. Germline V gives CDR1 MNHEY, CDR2 SVGEGT. V lost 5 bases and J lost 5; bases outside the gene matches: 4. The CDR3: CASSPSSGDTQYF. The CDR3 coding sequence is TGTGCCAGCAGTCCATCTAGCGGAGATACGCAGTATTTT.

In DNA, the CDR3 is TGTGCCAGCTCTTACGGGGGGGGTGCTTCATCCAATCAGCCCCAGCATTTT. Translated: CASSYGGGASSNQPQHF. This sequence joins TRBV18 and TRBJ1-5, with D tentatively TRBD1 (5 bases). This CDR3 comprises 17 residues. Germline V lookup: CDR1 KGHSH, CDR2 LQKENI. Trimming pared 6 bases from V and 3 bases from J, leaving 21 bases between.

This clone was detected once. The DNA for the CDR3 is TGTGCCAGCAGTGAAGCTACGGGGAATAATGAAAAACTGTTTTTT. Translating it yields CASSEATGNNEKLFF. V and J are TRBV6-1 and TRBJ1-4; D is unclear. CDR3 size: 15 residues. CDR1 and CDR2 from the germline V gene are MNHNS and SASEGT. The ends were cut back, 0 bases at V and 4 bases at J, with 9 bases in the middle.

The chain combines TRBV27 with TRBJ1-4, with D unclear. In germline, CDR1 is MNHEY, CDR2 SMNVEV (reference sequence). Trimming shortened V by 4 bases and J by 5 bases, and 11 bases separated the two germline ends. CDR3 size: 14 residues. CDR3 loop: CASSSGTGNEKLFF. The CDR3 nucleotides are TGTGCCAGCAGTTCTGGTACGGGGAATGAAAAACTGTTTTTT.

The rearrangement uses TRBV5-1 and TRBJ1-1; D is unclear. Germline assignment: CDR1 SGHRS and CDR2 YFSETQ. Deletions cut 3 bases from V and 3 bases from J, with 9 bases between. The CDR3 has 13 amino acids. The CDR3 sequence: CASSYARDTEAFF. As DNA, the CDR3 is TGCGCCAGCAGCTACGCGAGGGACACTGAAGCTTTCTTT.

The chain couples TRBV28 to TRBJ2-7; perhaps TRBD2 as D (6 bases). CDR3 length equals 13 residues. Trimming pared 8 bases from V and 6 bases from J, leaving 17 bases between. CDR1 is MDHEN and CDR2 is SYDVKM in the germline V gene. This chain's CDR3 is CASAGPLRGEQYF. Here the CDR3 DNA reads TGTGCCAGCGCCGGGCCTCTGCGGGGCGAGCAGTACTTC.